The T cell receptor (beta chain) described here comes from a study of T cell responses to AZD1222 COVID-19 vaccine. The method was immunoSEQ multiplex PCR; TCRdb's version includes in-frame clones alone and lacks a portion of them. The table records some 96,000 clones, 92% of them present only once. The CDR3 loop spans 15 amino acids. From germline, CDR1 is MGHRA and CDR2 YSYEKL. Trimming removed 3 bases from V and 3 bases from J, with 9 bases in between. About this clone itself: Its specificity is unknown.

General study findings and limits: Once two AZD1222 doses were given, Spike-specific TCR breadth and depth went up. Baseline seropositives among AZD1222 recipients totaled only 5 to 7. Reportedly, nearly half the spike-specific TCRs target unmutated variant regions.

The material sequenced was peripheral blood, taken on day 0 of AZD1222 vaccination. The clonotype originates from an adult in good health. This rearrangement joins TRBV4-1 to TRBJ2-6; D is perhaps TRBD2 (6 bases). The DNA of the CDR3 is TGCGCCAGCAGCCAGGGGGGTAGTGGGGCCAACGTCCTGACTTTC. Its translation is CASSQGGSGANVLTF.